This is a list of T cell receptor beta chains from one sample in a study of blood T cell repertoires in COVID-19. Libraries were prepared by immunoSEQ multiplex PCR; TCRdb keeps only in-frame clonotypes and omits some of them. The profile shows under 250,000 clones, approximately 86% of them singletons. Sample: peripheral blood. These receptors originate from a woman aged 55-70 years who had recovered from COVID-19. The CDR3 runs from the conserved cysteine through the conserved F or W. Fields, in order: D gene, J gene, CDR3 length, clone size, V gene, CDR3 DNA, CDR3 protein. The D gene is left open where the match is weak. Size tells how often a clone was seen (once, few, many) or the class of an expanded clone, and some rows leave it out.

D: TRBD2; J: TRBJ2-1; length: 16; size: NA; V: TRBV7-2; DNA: TGTGCCAGCAGCCCCCTAGCGGGGGGCTCCTACAATGAGCAGTTCTTC; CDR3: CASSPLAGGSYNEQFF
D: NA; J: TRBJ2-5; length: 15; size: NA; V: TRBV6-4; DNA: TGTGCCAGCAGTGACATCGGAGACCAAGTAGAGACCCAGTACTTC; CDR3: CASSDIGDQVETQYF
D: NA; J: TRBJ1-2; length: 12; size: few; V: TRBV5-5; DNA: TGTGCCAGCAGCTCCGGGGGGTATGGCTACACCTTC; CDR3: CASSSGGYGYTF
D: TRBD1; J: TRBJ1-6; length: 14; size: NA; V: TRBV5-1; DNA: TGCGCCAGCAGCCCGGGACAGGGTACGTCACCCCTCCACTTT; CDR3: CASSPGQGTSPLHF
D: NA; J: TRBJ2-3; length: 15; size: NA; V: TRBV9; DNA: TGTGCCAGCAGCGTAGTTTGGGGCAGCACAGATACGCAGTATTTT; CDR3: CASSVVWGSTDTQYF
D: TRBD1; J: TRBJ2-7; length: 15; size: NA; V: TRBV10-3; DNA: TGTGCCATCAGTGAGTCACCGGGACAGGACTACGAGCAGTACTTC; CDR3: CAISESPGQDYEQYF
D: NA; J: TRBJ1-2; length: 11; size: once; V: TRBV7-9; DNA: TGTGCCAGCCAGGTAGAGGGTCGCTACACCTTC; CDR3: CASQVEGRYTF
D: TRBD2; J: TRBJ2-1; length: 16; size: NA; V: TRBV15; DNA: TGTGCCACCAGCAGAGATCTGAGCGGGGTGTACAATGAGCAGTTCTTC; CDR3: CATSRDLSGVYNEQFF
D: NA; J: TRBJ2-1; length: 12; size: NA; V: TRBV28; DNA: TGTGCCAGCAGTTTAATCGGGGATGAGCAGTTCTTC; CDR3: CASSLIGDEQFF
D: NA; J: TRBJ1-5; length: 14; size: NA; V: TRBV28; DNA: TGTGCCAGCAGTTTCCTCCAGGGAGGACAGCCCCAGCATTTT; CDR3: CASSFLQGGQPQHF
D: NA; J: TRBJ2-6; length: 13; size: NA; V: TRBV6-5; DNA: TGTGCCAGCAGTTACGCCTCTCGGAACGTCCTGACTTTC; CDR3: CASSYASRNVLTF
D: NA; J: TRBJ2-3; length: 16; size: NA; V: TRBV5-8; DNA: TGTGCCAGCAGCTGGGCCGATGGGGGGGCCACAGATACGCAGTATTTT; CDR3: CASSWADGGATDTQYF
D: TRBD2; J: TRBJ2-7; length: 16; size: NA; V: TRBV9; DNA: TGTGCCAGCAGCCCCAGGACGACTAGCGGGGGGCACGAGCAGTACTTC; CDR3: CASSPRTTSGGHEQYF
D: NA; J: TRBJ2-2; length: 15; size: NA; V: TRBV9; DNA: TGTGCCAGCAGCGTAGCGGCGGGGCACACCGGGGAGCTGTTTTTT; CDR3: CASSVAAGHTGELFF
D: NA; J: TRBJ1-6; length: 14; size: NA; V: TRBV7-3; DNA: TGTGCCAGCAGCCCAGCGGGGGGCAGTTCACCCCTCCACTTT; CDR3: CASSPAGGSSPLHF
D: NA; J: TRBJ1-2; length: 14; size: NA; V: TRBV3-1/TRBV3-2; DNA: TGTGCCAGCAGCCAAGATCAAATCCCACGGGGCTACACCTTC; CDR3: CASSQDQIPRGYTF
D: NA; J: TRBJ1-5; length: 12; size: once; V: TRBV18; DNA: TGTGCCAGCTCACCACTCCGAGGGCCCCAGCATTTT; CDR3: CASSPLRGPQHF
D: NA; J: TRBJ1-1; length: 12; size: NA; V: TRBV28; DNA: TGTGCCAGCAGAGGGGGAGTAAGCACGGCTTTCTTT; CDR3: CASRGGVSTAFF
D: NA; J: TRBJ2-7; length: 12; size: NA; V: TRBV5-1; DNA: TGCGCCAGCAGTGCAGGGGCCTACGAGCAGTACTTC; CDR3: CASSAGAYEQYF
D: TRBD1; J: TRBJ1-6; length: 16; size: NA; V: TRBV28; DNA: TGTGCCAGCAGTTTCGGCGGGACAGGGAATGATTCACCCCTCCACTTT; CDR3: CASSFGGTGNDSPLHF
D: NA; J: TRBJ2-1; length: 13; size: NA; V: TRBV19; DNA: TGTGCCAGTAGTGCGGGGATACGCAATGAGCAGTTCTTC; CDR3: CASSAGIRNEQFF
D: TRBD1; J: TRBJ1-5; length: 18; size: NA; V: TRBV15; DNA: TGTGCCACCAGCAGAGTCCGGGACAGTGGAAGAGGCAATCAGCCCCAGCATTTT; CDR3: CATSRVRDSGRGNQPQHF
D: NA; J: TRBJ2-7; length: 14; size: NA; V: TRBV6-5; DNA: TGTGCCAGCAGTTACGTCCGGGATCACTACGAGCAGTACTTC; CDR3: CASSYVRDHYEQYF
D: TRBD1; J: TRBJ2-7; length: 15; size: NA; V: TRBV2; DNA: TGTGCCAGCAGGGCCGCCGGGACAGGGGGCTGGGAGCAGTACTTC; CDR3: CASRAAGTGGWEQYF
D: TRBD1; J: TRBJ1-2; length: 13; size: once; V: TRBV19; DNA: TGTGCCAGTAGTATAGGGACAGGGATTGGCTACACCTTC; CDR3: CASSIGTGIGYTF
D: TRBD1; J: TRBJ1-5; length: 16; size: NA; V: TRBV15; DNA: TGTGCCACCAGCAGAGGAACAGGGGCGGGCAATCAGCCCCAGCATTTT; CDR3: CATSRGTGAGNQPQHF
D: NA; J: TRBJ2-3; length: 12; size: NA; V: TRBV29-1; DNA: TGCAGCGTTATGGGGGGGCGGGATACGCAGTATTTT; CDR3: CSVMGGRDTQYF
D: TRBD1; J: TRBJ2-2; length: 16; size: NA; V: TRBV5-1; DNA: TGCGCCAGCAGCCCCAAAGGGGGCGCTGACACCGGGGAGCTGTTTTTT; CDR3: CASSPKGGADTGELFF
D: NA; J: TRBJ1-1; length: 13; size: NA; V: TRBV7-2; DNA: TGTGCCAGCAGCTGGGGACTTGGCACTGAAGCTTTCTTT; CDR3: CASSWGLGTEAFF
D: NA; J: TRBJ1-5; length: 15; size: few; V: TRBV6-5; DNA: TGTGCCAGCAGCCCATCAGGTGGGAGCAATCAGCCCCAGCATTTT; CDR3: CASSPSGGSNQPQHF
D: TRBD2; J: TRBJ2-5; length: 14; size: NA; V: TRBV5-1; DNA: TGCGCCAGCAGCCCGCCCGGAGCGGGGGAGACCCAGTACTTC; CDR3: CASSPPGAGETQYF
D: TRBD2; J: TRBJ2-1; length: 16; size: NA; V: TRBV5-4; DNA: TGTGCCAGCAGCTTGCCAGCGGGGGGGCCCGACAATGAGCAGTTCTTC; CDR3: CASSLPAGGPDNEQFF
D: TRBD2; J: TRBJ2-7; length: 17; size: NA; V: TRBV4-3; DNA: TGCGCCAGCAGCCAAGGTCTGAGCGGGGGGTCCTCCTACGAGCAGTACTTC; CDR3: CASSQGLSGGSSYEQYF
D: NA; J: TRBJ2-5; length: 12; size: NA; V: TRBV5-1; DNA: TGCGCCAGCAGTATAGCCCAAGAGACCCAGTACTTC; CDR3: CASSIAQETQYF
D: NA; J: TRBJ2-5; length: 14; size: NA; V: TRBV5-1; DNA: TGCGCCAGCAGCTTGGCCCTGGAGCTAGAGACCCAGTACTTC; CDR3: CASSLALELETQYF
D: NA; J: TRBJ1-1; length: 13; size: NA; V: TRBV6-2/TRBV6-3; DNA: TGTGCCAGCAGCTCGGGAGCGAACACTGAAGCTTTCTTT; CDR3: CASSSGANTEAFF